This paragraph covers one T cell receptor beta chain sequence. Its target is unknown. The PCR ran on 60 Vbeta and 13 Jbeta primers. Here immunoSEQ multiplex PCR was the method, and the copy in TCRdb shows in-frame clones only, minus some. Among 270,000 or so clones listed, 70% to 90% were seen once. Germline CDR1 MDHEN, CDR2 SYDVKM. Deletions cut 2 bases from V and 4 bases from J, with 3 bases between. The CDR3 runs 11 residues. This sample stems from a study of cytomegalovirus exposure and HLA in healthy donors. In the study overall: The study's early data release held some 85 million unique TCRs from HLA-typed donors.

Study-level findings and limits: In a later analysis, TCR beta V- and J-gene trimming showed a link to a missense DCLRE1C variant. Reported results showed that the classifier diagnosed cytomegalovirus status with high specificity and sensitivity.

The chain employs TRBV28 and TRBJ2-7; the D is unclear. Material: PBMCs. The clonotype was recovered from a man aged 40-49 years in good health and CMV-seropositive. The CDR3 here is CASSLLYEQYF. The CDR3 bases are TGTGCCAGCAGTTTACTATACGAGCAGTACTTC.